The entry that follows covers one T cell receptor beta chain sequence. Amplification targeted TCR beta CDR3 regions from RNA transcripts. A first-round RT-PCR of the TCR CDR3 used the HTBI primer set. TCRdb analysed the multiplex PCR reads with MiXCR anew, one entry per CDR3 protein. The data hold a few hundred thousand distinct CDR3 sequences, with approximately 14% observed a single time. This sample stems from a study of T cells in Graves' hyperthyroidism and ophthalmopathy. V shed 2 bases and J shed 7 bases, with 26 bases lying between them. The germline V gene encodes CDR1 SEHNR and CDR2 FQNEAQ (reference sequence). CDR3 length: 19 residues.

The genes are TRBV7-9 and TRBJ1-4, with D unresolved. Sequenced input: blood. The source of this sequence is a woman under 30 with Graves' hyperthyroidism. CDR3 residues: CASSLLNFWTRGPTEKLFF. CDR3 DNA: TGTGCCAGCAGCTTATTAAATTTTTGGACCCGCGGCCCTACTGAAAAACTGTTTTTT.